The 31 T cell receptor beta chains below come from one sample, sequenced in a study of T cell repertoires in cytomegalovirus infection. Their specific antigens are unknown. Via MiXCR, TCRdb re-called the reads, giving one row per CDR3 protein. Of roughly 860,000 distinct CDR3 sequences listed, around a third were seen once; the top ten hold around 12%. The specimen was cultured CD8+ T cells from PBMCs, collected from culture after CMV antigen stimulation. All receptors come from a human donor in good health (CMV status not recorded). Some clones in this sample may be carry-over from other donors' samples.

The CDR3 DNA sequence: TGCGCCAGCAGCCAAGGGGGGAGCGGCTACACCTTC. Its translation: CASSQGGSGYTF. The gene calls are TRBV4-1 and TRBJ1-2; maybe TRBD1 (5 bases). Between the trimmed V and J ends, which lost 1 base and 8 bases, there was a span of 8 bases. The CDR3 contains 12 residues. Germline values: CDR1 MGHRA, CDR2 YSYEKL.

CDR3 nucleotides: TGTGCCATCAGTGATGTGGGGAGCACAGATACGCAGTATTTT. Translated: CAISDVGSTDTQYF. The chain recombines TRBV10-3 with TRBJ2-3, with D uncertain. Germline V lookup: CDR1 ENHRY, CDR2 SYGVKD. Trimming removed 3 bases at V and 0 bases at J, with 7 bases between. The CDR3 is 14 residues long.

V is TRBV5-1 and J is TRBJ2-5, with 12 positions matching TRBD2. J lost 4 bases, V lost 4 bases, and 5 bases had no gene match. The germline V gene has CDR1 SGHRS and CDR2 YFSETQ. This CDR3 is 15 amino acids long. The CDR3 loop reads CASSTASGGGETQYF. The CDR3 DNA follows: TGCGCCAGCAGCACGGCTAGCGGGGGGGGAGAGACCCAGTACTTC. The variable domain in full, completed from reference TRBV5-1 and TRBJ2-5, reads KAGVTQTPRYLIKTRGQQVTLSCSPISGHRSVSWYQQTPGQGLQFLFEYFSETQRNKGNFPGRFSGRQFSNSRSEMNVSTLELGDSALYLCASSTASGGGETQYFGPGTRLLVL.

This chain connects TRBV6-5 to TRBJ2-3, with D tentatively TRBD1 (6 bases). Germline V gives CDR1 MNHEY, CDR2 SVGAGI. The CDR3 contains 15 residues. Trimming shortened V by 4 bases and J by 5 bases, and 16 bases separated the two germline ends. The CDR3 reads CASSFGQSKRDTQYF. The CDR3 DNA follows: TGTGCCAGCAGTTTCGGACAGTCCAAAAGAGATACGCAGTATTTT.

In DNA form, the CDR3 reads TGTGCCATCAGTGGACAGGGGCGTCTTATGAACACTGAAGCTTTCTTT. It yields the protein CAISGQGRLMNTEAFF. The chain is built from TRBV10-3 and TRBJ1-1, with 8 bases identical to TRBD1. The CDR3 totals 16 residues. Losses at the gene ends were 4 bases for V and 0 bases for J; bases not matched to a gene: 7. Germline CDR1 reads ENHRY; CDR2 reads SYGVKD.

V gene TRBV5-6 combines with J gene TRBJ1-2; D is undetermined. V was clipped by 1 base and J by 9 bases, with 7 bases between them. CDR1 is SGHDT, CDR2 YYEEEE, per germline. The CDR3 runs 11 residues. The CDR3 sequence is CASSLRKSYTF. CDR3 bases: TGTGCCAGCAGCTTGAGGAAGAGCTACACCTTC.

This clonotype appeared a few times. The gene calls are TRBV19 and TRBJ2-5, with D perhaps TRBD1 or TRBD2 (6 bases each). Trimming took 6 bases from V and 5 from J, leaving 13 bases between them. This CDR3 has 13 residues. CDR1 and CDR2 from the germline V gene are LNHDA and SQIVND (reference sequence). The CDR3 bases are TGTGCCAGTAGCCCGGGGGCGGGGGAGACCCAGTACTTC. Translating gives CASSPGAGETQYF.

There are a few counts of this clonotype. This chain uses TRBV9 with TRBJ2-3; TRBD1 or TRBD2 may be the D gene (6 bases each). This CDR3 is 16 amino acids long. V lost 3 bases and J 0 bases, leaving 14 bases between the germline ends. The germline V gene encodes CDR1 SGDLS and CDR2 YYNGEE. The CDR3 nucleotides are TGTGCCAGCAGCGAGGCAGGGGCGGGGAGCACAGATACGCAGTATTTT. Translating gives CASSEAGAGSTDTQYF.

This clonotype was counted a few times. V usage is TRBV7-8 and J usage is TRBJ1-2; 9 nucleotides line up with TRBD1. The V gene end was trimmed by 7 bases and the J gene end by 0 bases; junction bases not matched to a gene: 12. CDR1 and CDR2 from the germline V gene are SGHVS and FQNEAQ. The CDR3 consists of 17 residues. This CDR3 is CASNVGTGLEANYGYTF. As DNA, the CDR3 is TGTGCCAGCAACGTAGGGACAGGGCTAGAGGCTAACTATGGCTACACCTTC. Full variable domain (missing parts from reference TRBV7-8 and TRBJ1-2): GAGVSQSPRYKVAKRGQDVALRCDPISGHVSLFWYQQALGQGPEFLTYFQNEAQLDKSGLPSDRFFAERPEGSVSTLKIQRTQQEDSAVYLCASNVGTGLEANYGYTFGSGTRLTVV.

The chain's CDR3 is CASASGGYNNEQFF. The CDR3 region has the DNA TGTGCCAGCGCCAGCGGGGGTTATAACAATGAGCAGTTCTTC. The rearrangement joins TRBV7-6 to TRBJ2-1; TRBD2 aligns across 8 bases. Looked up from germline, CDR1 is SGHVS and CDR2 is FNYEAQ. The CDR3 has 14 amino acids. After removal of 8 bases from V and 5 bases from J, the junction contained 8 bases not matched to a gene.

This rearrangement joins TRBV28 to TRBJ1-2, with TRBD1 matching 7 bases. The CDR3 loop spans 13 amino acids. Per the germline V gene, CDR1 is MDHEN and CDR2 is SYDVKM. V shed 4 bases, J shed 7 bases, and the junction held 6 bases outside the gene matches. The CDR3: CASSYRGDGGYTF. The DNA for the CDR3 is TGTGCCAGCAGTTACAGGGGAGACGGTGGCTACACCTTC.

The chain combines TRBV19 with TRBJ2-7; no firm D call. The CDR3 totals 16 residues. V lost 5 bases, J lost 3 bases, and 20 bases lay in between. CDR1 LNHDA and CDR2 SQIVND come from the germline V gene (reference sequence). The CDR3 DNA is TGTGCCAGTAGTCCCCGTTTCGCCGGACGGTTCTACGAGCAGTACTTC. Protein: CASSPRFAGRFYEQYF. Looking up the rest from reference TRBV19 and TRBJ2-7 gives the full variable domain: DGGITQSPKYLFRKEGQNVTLSCEQNLNHDAMYWYRQDPGQGLRLIYYSQIVNDFQKGDIAEGYSVSREKKESFPLTVTSAQKNPTAFYLCASSPRFAGRFYEQYFGPGTRLTVT.

The sample holds a few counts of this clonotype. This chain connects TRBV6-1 to TRBJ2-5; unclear D gene. CDR3 length: 14 amino acids. CDR1 and CDR2 (germline): MNHNS, SASEGT. V was shortened by 7 bases and J by 7 bases, with 19 bases between the two germline ends. In DNA form, the CDR3 reads TGTGCCAGCACGGATTGGCGCTCCGGGCGGACCCAGTACTTC. The encoded protein is CASTDWRSGRTQYF.

The chain carries TRBV7-2 and TRBJ1-2; D gene unclear. V gave up 10 bases and J gave up 4 bases, with 19 bases separating them. CDR1 SGHTA and CDR2 FQGNSA come from the germline V gene. The CDR3 sequence is 14 residues long. CDR3 residues: CAITTARLFYGYTF. The CDR3, as DNA: TGTGCCATTACAACGGCCCGACTTTTCTATGGCTACACCTTC.

In its sample, this clonotype was seen many times. The CDR3 loop reads CASSEGAVRPGANVLTF. As DNA, the CDR3 is TGTGCCAGCAGTGAAGGGGCCGTGAGACCTGGGGCCAACGTCCTGACTTTC. This chain links TRBV6-1 with TRBJ2-6; no clear D. CDR3 length: 17 residues. V dropped 1 base and J dropped 2 bases, with 12 bases sitting between them. Germline CDR1 is MNHNS and CDR2 is SASEGT.

The chain combines TRBV6-5 with TRBJ1-3; D is unclear. The V and J ends lost 6 bases and 0 bases respectively, with 18 bases between them. This CDR3 has 17 residues. Germline loops: CDR1 MNHEY, CDR2 SVGAGI. The CDR3 region is CASSLTSYSSSGNTIYF. Written as DNA, the CDR3 is TGTGCCAGCAGCCTCACTTCGTACAGTAGCTCTGGAAACACCATATATTTT.

The J gene is TRBJ1-2, the V gene TRBV28; D is uncertain. Germline V gene sequence: CDR1 MDHEN, CDR2 SYDVKM. The CDR3 is made up of 13 amino acids. Trimming left V 3 bases short and J 2 bases short, with 7 bases between. The CDR3 DNA follows: TGTGCCAGCAGTTTGCGGTTGAACTATGGCTACACCTTC. Encoded protein: CASSLRLNYGYTF.

At least ten counts were recorded for this clonotype. The V gene is TRBV12-3 or TRBV12-4, the J gene TRBJ2-1; a possible D gene is TRBD1 (5 bases). The CDR3 length is 11 residues. V gave up 4 bases and J gave up 8 bases, with 6 bases separating them. CDR3 loop: CASSSGYEQFF. CDR3 in DNA: TGTGCCAGCAGTTCAGGGTATGAGCAGTTCTTC.

The V call is TRBV20-1, the J call TRBJ1-5; D is perhaps TRBD1 (6 bases). This CDR3 is 17 amino acids long. Germline V gene lookup returns CDR1 DFQATT and CDR2 SNEGSKA (reference sequence). V lost 3 bases and J 0 bases, leaving 18 bases between the germline ends. The CDR3 bases are TGCAGTGCTAGTGTTCGGGGGGGGGCAGTTAGCAATCAGCCCCAGCATTTT. Translation gives CSASVRGGAVSNQPQHF.

Only a few counts were recorded for this clonotype. This chain uses TRBV6-2 or TRBV6-3 with TRBJ2-7; 7 bases are shared with TRBD1. Germline CDR1 is MNHEY and CDR2 is SVGEGT. V shed 0 bases, J shed 6 bases, and the junction held 8 bases outside the gene matches. There are 15 residues in the CDR3. The CDR3 sequence: CASSYSTTGKREQYV. CDR3 nucleotide sequence: TGTGCCAGCAGTTACTCTACGACAGGGAAGCGCGAGCAGTACGTC.

The gene calls are TRBV7-9 and TRBJ1-6; perhaps TRBD1 as D (5 bases). V was pared by 10 bases and J by 6 bases, with 13 bases between. CDR1 is SEHNR and CDR2 is FQNEAQ in the germline V gene (reference sequence). There are 13 residues in the CDR3. CDR3 DNA sequence: TGTGCCAACCAAAGGGACTCTAATTCACCCCTCCACTTT. Amino acid sequence: CANQRDSNSPLHF.

This chain joins TRBV6-2 or TRBV6-3 and TRBJ2-4; TRBD1 agrees at 9 bases. The CDR3 has 15 amino acids. In germline, CDR1 is MNHEY, CDR2 SVGEGT. Germline trimming cut 5 bases from V and 7 bases from J; bases unmatched to any gene: 9. The CDR3, as DNA: TGTGCCAGCAGTCAATCCGGGACAGGGCGGAACATTCAGTACTTC. It specifies CASSQSGTGRNIQYF.

This clonotype showed up many times. This chain uses TRBV7-2 with TRBJ2-1; 15 nucleotides line up with TRBD2. The V and J ends lost 5 bases and 5 bases, in that order; junction bases with no gene match: 7. Germline V lookup: CDR1 SGHTA, CDR2 FQGNSA. This CDR3 spans 17 amino acids. CDR3 sequence: CASSPGLAGGLDNEQFF. CDR3 DNA sequence: TGTGCCAGCAGCCCGGGACTAGCGGGGGGTCTTGACAATGAGCAGTTCTTC.

This clonotype was counted a few times. The rearrangement joins TRBV27 to TRBJ1-6, with D uncertain. V dropped 2 bases and J dropped 4 bases, with 6 bases sitting between them. Germline CDR1 reads MNHEY; CDR2 reads SMNVEV (reference sequence). The CDR3 runs to 14 residues. CDR3 sequence reads: CASSLQRYNSPLHF. In DNA, the CDR3 is TGTGCCAGCAGTTTACAACGGTATAATTCACCCCTCCACTTT.

The genes are TRBV27 and TRBJ1-5, with 10 nucleotides matching TRBD1. Germline values: CDR1 MNHEY, CDR2 SMNVEV (reference sequence). The CDR3 extends over 14 amino acids. Losses at the gene ends were 5 bases for V and 10 bases for J; bases not matched to a gene: 8. CDR3 coding DNA: TGTGCCAGCAGTCCGGGACAGGGGAGAGAACCCCAGCATTTT. Its translation: CASSPGQGREPQHF.

V is TRBV7-2 and J is TRBJ1-4, with 9 bases lining up with TRBD1. V shed 5 bases, J shed 4 bases, and the junction held 8 bases outside the gene matches. Looked up from germline, CDR1 is SGHTA and CDR2 is FQGNSA. The CDR3 covers 16 residues. CDR3 sequence reads: CASSPWTGAHNEKLFF. CDR3 bases: TGTGCCAGCAGCCCATGGACAGGGGCACATAATGAAAAACTGTTTTTT.

This clonotype has only a few counts. The chain uses TRBV7-6 and TRBJ1-1; D remains unclear. Trimming took 2 bases from V and 0 from J, leaving 13 bases between them. Germline V CDR1 and CDR2: SGHVS, FNYEAQ. CDR3 size: 16 residues. Written as DNA, the CDR3 is TGTGCCAGCAGCTTAACCGCTGACGGTGTGAACACTGAAGCTTTCTTT. The encoded protein is CASSLTADGVNTEAFF.

This clonotype has a handful of counts. The rearrangement uses TRBV7-6 and TRBJ2-1; no firm D call. CDR3 length: 14 residues. V lost 7 bases to trimming and J lost 5 bases, with 15 bases between them. Germline V gene data show CDR1 as SGHVS and CDR2 as FNYEAQ. CDR3 residues: CASTPSPPNNEQFF. The CDR3 DNA sequence: TGTGCCAGCACCCCCTCCCCACCTAACAATGAGCAGTTCTTC.

This clonotype turned up a few times. The chain has TRBV6-1 and TRBJ1-2, with D tentatively TRBD1 (6 bases). The CDR3 spans 13 residues. CDR1 and CDR2 from the germline V gene are MNHNS and SASEGT. Trimming pared 5 bases from V and 5 bases from J, leaving 12 bases between. The CDR3 coding sequence is TGTGCCAGCAGTTTTAACAGGGAGTATGGCTACACCTTC. This codes for CASSFNREYGYTF.

This rearrangement joins TRBV12-5 to TRBJ1-2; D is uncertain. This CDR3 is 13 amino acids long. The germline gives CDR1 LGHNT, CDR2 FRNRAP. The V end was cut by 1 base, the J end by 7 bases, with 10 bases between. The CDR3 is CASGLGPVTGYTF. CDR3 sequence (DNA): TGTGCTAGTGGTTTGGGTCCAGTTACTGGCTACACCTTC.

This clonotype was seen more than once but under ten times. The V call is TRBV9, the J call TRBJ1-4; no clear D gene. The CDR3 is 14 residues long. With 0 bases removed from V and 3 bases from J, the gap between germline ends came to 6 bases. Germline loops: CDR1 SGDLS, CDR2 YYNGEE. Written as DNA, the CDR3 is TGTGCCAGCAGCGTAGCGGCAGCTAATGAAAAACTGTTTTTT. Protein sequence: CASSVAAANEKLFF.